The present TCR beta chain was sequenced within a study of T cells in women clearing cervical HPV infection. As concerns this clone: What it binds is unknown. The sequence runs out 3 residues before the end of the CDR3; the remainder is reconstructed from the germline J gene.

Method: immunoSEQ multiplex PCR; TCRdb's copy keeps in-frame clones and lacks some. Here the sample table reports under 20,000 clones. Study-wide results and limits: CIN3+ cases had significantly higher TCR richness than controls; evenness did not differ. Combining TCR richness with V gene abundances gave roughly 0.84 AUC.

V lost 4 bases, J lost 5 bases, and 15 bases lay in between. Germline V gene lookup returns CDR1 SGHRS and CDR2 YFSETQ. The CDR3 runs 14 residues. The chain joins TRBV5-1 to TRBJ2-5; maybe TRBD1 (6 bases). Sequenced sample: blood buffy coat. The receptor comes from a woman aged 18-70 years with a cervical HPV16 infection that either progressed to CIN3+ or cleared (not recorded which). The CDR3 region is CASSPGQSGETQYF. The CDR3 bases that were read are TGCGCCAGCAGCCCCGGACAGTCAGGGGAGACC.